Listed below are T cell receptor beta chains from one sample, sequenced in a study of CD8 T cells in Susac syndrome. TCRdb called the immunoSEQ multiplex PCR reads again in MiXCR, with one record for every CDR3 protein. The table records some 210,000 distinct CDR3 sequences, over 90% of them present only once. Specimen: CD4+ T cells from PBMCs. The origin of the receptors is a human donor with Susac syndrome. CDR3s include the opening cysteine and the closing phenylalanine or tryptophan. Fields, in order: D gene, J gene, clone size, V gene, CDR3 DNA, CDR3 protein. D genes are given only for firm matches. Clone size is stated in some rows and not others, as once, few, many or a class when expanded.

-,TRBJ1-6,-,TRBV20-1,TGCAGTGCTAGAACGGGACACGAGAATTCACCCCTCCACTTT,CSARTGHENSPLHF
TRBD1,TRBJ2-7,-,TRBV30,TGTGCCTGGAGTTTCCCCGGGACAGCGCTAAGGTACTACGAGCAGTACTTC,CAWSFPGTALRYYEQYF
-,TRBJ2-7,-,TRBV9,TGTGCCAGCAGCGTAGGTACCCGGGGGATCTACGAGCAGTACTTC,CASSVGTRGIYEQYF
-,TRBJ2-5,-,TRBV20-1,TGCAGTGCTAGACTGTCCCAAGAGACCCAGTACTTC,CSARLSQETQYF
-,TRBJ2-7,-,TRBV5-8,TGTGCCAGCAGCTTTAGGCAGGGTGACGAGCAGTACTTC,CASSFRQGDEQYF
-,TRBJ1-1,-,TRBV5-1,TGCGCCAGCAGCTTCGGGGGAATTATGAACACTGAAGCTTTCTTT,CASSFGGIMNTEAFF
TRBD1,TRBJ2-2,once,TRBV20-1,TGCAGTGCTCAGACAGGGAGTAATACCGGGGAGCTGTTTTTT,CSAQTGSNTGELFF
TRBD2,TRBJ2-4,-,TRBV5-1,TGCGCCAGCAGCCCCAGCGGGGGGGCGGGAAACATTCAGTACTTC,CASSPSGGAGNIQYF
TRBD2,TRBJ2-3,-,TRBV6-5,TGTGCCAGCAGTTACTCAGGGCTAGCGGGGGCCTCAGATACGCAGTATTTT,CASSYSGLAGASDTQYF
TRBD1,TRBJ1-2,-,TRBV20-1,TGCAGTGCTAGGGGCGACAGGGTTAACTATGGCTACACCTTC,CSARGDRVNYGYTF
TRBD1,TRBJ1-5,-,TRBV30,TGTGCCTGGAGTTCGGACAGGGGGCTCCGCCAGGGCAATCAGCCCCAGCATTTT,CAWSSDRGLRQGNQPQHF
-,TRBJ2-1,-,TRBV20-1,TGCAGTGCTAGAGAGGACCGGGGTTACAATGAGCAGTTCTTC,CSAREDRGYNEQFF
-,TRBJ2-6,-,TRBV19,TGTGCCAGTAGGGGAGGGGCCAACGTCCTGACTTTC,CASRGGANVLTF
-,TRBJ1-4,-,TRBV12-3/TRBV12-4,TGTGCCAGCAGTAAACGGTCAGGGGATAGTGAAAAACTGTTTTTT,CASSKRSGDSEKLFF
-,TRBJ1-1,-,TRBV9,TGTGCCAGCAGCGTAGCCACCACAGGCACTGAAGCTTTCTTT,CASSVATTGTEAFF
-,TRBJ2-5,-,TRBV12-5,TGTGCTAGTGGTCCGGAAGGGGGAGAGACCCAGTACTTC,CASGPEGGETQYF
-,TRBJ1-1,-,TRBV5-1,TGCGCCAGCAGCGCGGAGGGGGGTAAAGGTATGAACACTGAAGCTTTCTTT,CASSAEGGKGMNTEAFF
-,TRBJ1-1,-,TRBV30,TGTGCCTGGAGTGTAACCTACGGGGGGGGAAAAGCTTTCTTT,CAWSVTYGGGKAFF
-,TRBJ1-3,-,TRBV9,TGTGCCAGCAGCGTAATTCCGTGGTCTGGAAACACCATATATTTT,CASSVIPWSGNTIYF
-,TRBJ1-1,-,TRBV6-2/TRBV6-3,TGTGCCAGCAGTTCTTCCAGGGGAACTGAAGCTTTCTTT,CASSSSRGTEAFF
-,TRBJ2-5,-,TRBV12-3/TRBV12-4,TGTGCCAGCAGTTTCCAGGGGGAGACCCAGTACTTC,CASSFQGETQYF
TRBD1,TRBJ2-7,-,TRBV11-1,TGTGCCAGCAGCTCGACGGACAGGTCCTACGAGCAGTACTTC,CASSSTDRSYEQYF
TRBD1,TRBJ2-7,-,TRBV5-1,TGCGCCAGCAGCCCGGACAGGAGCTCCTACGAGCAGTACTTC,CASSPDRSSYEQYF
-,TRBJ1-5,-,TRBV20-1,TGCAGTGCTCGCTCCGACAATCAGCCCCAGCATTTT,CSARSDNQPQHF
TRBD1,TRBJ1-1,-,TRBV29-1,TGCAGCGTTGAAGACAGGGGGCGGAGGACTGAAGCTTTCTTT,CSVEDRGRRTEAFF
TRBD2,TRBJ2-2,-,TRBV12-3/TRBV12-4,TGTGCCAGCAGTGCCCCACTAGCGGGGGGGCCCGGGGAGCTGTTTTTT,CASSAPLAGGPGELFF
-,TRBJ1-6,-,TRBV12-3/TRBV12-4,TGTGCCAGCAGCTTGGGCACAGGGAGTGGAAATTCACCCCTCCACTTT,CASSLGTGSGNSPLHF
-,TRBJ1-1,-,TRBV3-1,TGTGCCAGCAGCCAAGGAGGGCAATCGAACACTGAAGCTTTCTTT,CASSQGGQSNTEAFF
-,TRBJ1-2,-,TRBV20-1,TGCAGTGCTAGTACGCAGGCCAACTATGGCTACACCTTC,CSASTQANYGYTF
-,TRBJ1-1,-,TRBV4-2,TGTGCCAGCAGCCAAGAGAAATGGCCAGGGATGAACACTGAAGCTTTCTTT,CASSQEKWPGMNTEAFF
-,TRBJ1-6,-,TRBV27,TGTGCCAGCAGCGATGGACGGAGTAATTCACCCCTCCACTTT,CASSDGRSNSPLHF
TRBD1,TRBJ2-4,-,TRBV27,TGTGCCAGCAGTTTAAGATGGGACAGTGGCATTCAGTACTTC,CASSLRWDSGIQYF
-,TRBJ1-5,-,TRBV30,TGTGCCTGGAGTGTACGCCGGGGAGTAGGTAATCAGCCCCAGCATTTT,CAWSVRRGVGNQPQHF
-,TRBJ2-7,-,TRBV7-2,TGTGCCAGCAGCGCACAGGGCTACGAGCAGTACTTC,CASSAQGYEQYF
TRBD1,TRBJ1-4,-,TRBV4-3,TGCGCCAGCAGCCAAGAGATCGGGACAGGGAATGAAAAACTGTTTTTT,CASSQEIGTGNEKLFF
-,TRBJ1-1,-,TRBV5-1,TGCGCCAGCAGCTTGGCCAGAGGTATGAACACTGAAGCTTTCTTT,CASSLARGMNTEAFF
-,TRBJ1-6,-,TRBV3-1,TGTGCCAGCAGCCAAGATGGGGGGGGGACACCCCTCCACTTT,CASSQDGGGTPLHF
-,TRBJ1-6,-,TRBV19,TGTGCCAGTGCAGGGTTATACTCACCCCTCCACTTT,CASAGLYSPLHF
TRBD1,TRBJ1-6,-,TRBV10-3,TGTGCCATCACCCTGGACAGGGAGAGTTCACCCCTCCACTTT,CAITLDRESSPLHF
-,TRBJ2-4,-,TRBV28,TGTGCCACCCGGGGAGGGGGGGGAAACATTCAGTACTTC,CATRGGGGNIQYF
-,TRBJ2-5,-,TRBV20-1,TGCAGTGCTAGAGCGAGGGGTTTCAAGGAGACCCAGTACTTC,CSARARGFKETQYF
TRBD1,TRBJ2-5,-,TRBV29-1,TGCAGCGCCGAGAAGGGGGCGATTGAGACCCAGTACTTC,CSAEKGAIETQYF
TRBD1,TRBJ2-7,-,TRBV7-2,TGTGCCAGCAGCTTAGCGACAGGGGGCCTGCACGAGCAGTACTTC,CASSLATGGLHEQYF
-,TRBJ2-3,once,TRBV20-1,TGCAGTGCTAGGTCACGTAAGCCGGGACCCGCTAGCACAGATACGCAGTATTTT,CSARSRKPGPASTDTQYF
TRBD2,TRBJ2-3,-,TRBV28,TGTGCCAGCAGTCCTGAGGCCCTAGCGGGGCTTACGCAGTATTTT,CASSPEALAGLTQYF
-,TRBJ2-1,once,TRBV9,TGTGCCAGCAGCGTAGGAGGGGGTCCCTACAATGAGCAGTTCTTC,CASSVGGGPYNEQFF
TRBD1,TRBJ1-6,-,TRBV18,TGTGCCAGCTCACTCGGACAGGCCATTAATTCACCCCTCCACTTT,CASSLGQAINSPLHF
-,TRBJ1-1,-,TRBV15,TGTGCCACCAGCAGAGATATAGAAGAGAACACTGAAGCTTTCTTT,CATSRDIEENTEAFF
-,TRBJ2-7,-,TRBV30,TGTGCCTGGAGTTTTCCCGAGACTGCTAGCTCCTACGAGCAGTACTTC,CAWSFPETASSYEQYF